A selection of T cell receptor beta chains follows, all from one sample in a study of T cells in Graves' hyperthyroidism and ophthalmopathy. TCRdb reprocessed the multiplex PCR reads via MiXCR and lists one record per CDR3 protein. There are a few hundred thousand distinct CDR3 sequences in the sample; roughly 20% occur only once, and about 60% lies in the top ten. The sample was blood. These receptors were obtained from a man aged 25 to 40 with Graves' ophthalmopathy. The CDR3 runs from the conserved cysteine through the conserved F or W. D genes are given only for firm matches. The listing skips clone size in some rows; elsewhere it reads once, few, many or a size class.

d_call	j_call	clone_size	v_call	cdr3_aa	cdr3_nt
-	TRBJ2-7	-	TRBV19	CASRDGGTYEQYF	TGTGCCAGTCGAGACGGGGGAACCTACGAGCAGTACTTC
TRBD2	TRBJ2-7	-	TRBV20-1	CSATRTSGSIEQYF	TGCAGTGCTACCCGGACTAGCGGGAGTATCGAGCAGTACTTC
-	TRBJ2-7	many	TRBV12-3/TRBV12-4	CASSSLEGPSDYEQYF	TGTGCCAGCAGTTCCCTTGAGGGCCCTTCCGACTACGAGCAGTACTTC
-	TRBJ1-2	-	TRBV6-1	CASRTPGVGGYGYTF	TGTGCCAGCAGAACCCCGGGGGTCGGGGGCTATGGCTACACCTTC
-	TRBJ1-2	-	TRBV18	CASQKTGTTNYGYTF	TGTGCCAGCCAAAAGACCGGGACCACTAACTATGGCTACACCTTC
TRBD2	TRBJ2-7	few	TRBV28	CASSQGLAGGPPYEQYF	TGTGCCAGCAGTCAGGGACTAGCGGGAGGGCCCCCCTACGAGCAGTACTTC
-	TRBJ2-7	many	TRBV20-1	CSAREEGWEQYF	TGCAGTGCTAGAGAAGAGGGTTGGGAGCAGTACTTC
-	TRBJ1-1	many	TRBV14	CASSPIGTGMNTEAFF	TGTGCCAGCAGCCCGATAGGGACCGGCATGAACACTGAAGCTTTCTTT
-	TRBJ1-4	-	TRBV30	CAWGGEANEKLFF	TGTGCCTGGGGTGGGGAGGCTAATGAAAAACTGTTTTTT
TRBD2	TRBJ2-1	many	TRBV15	CATSRGLGGAGGPFEQFF	TGTGCCACCAGCAGAGGGTTGGGCGGAGCGGGAGGGCCTTTCGAGCAGTTCTTC
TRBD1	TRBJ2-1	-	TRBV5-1	CASSWGQGGNEQFF	TGCGCCAGCAGCTGGGGACAGGGAGGCAATGAGCAGTTCTTC
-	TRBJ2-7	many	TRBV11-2	CASSMQGYEQYF	TGTGCCAGCAGCATGCAGGGTTACGAGCAGTACTTC
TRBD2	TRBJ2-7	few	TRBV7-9	CASSLLVAGGSSYEQYF	TGTGCCAGCAGCTTGCTCGTAGCGGGAGGAAGCTCCTACGAGCAGTACTTC
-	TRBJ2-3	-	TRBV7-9	CASSLGGVSYGDTQYF	TGTGCCAGCAGCTTGGGCGGGGTTTCTTACGGAGATACGCAGTATTTT
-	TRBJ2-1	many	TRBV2	CASRAGSEQFF	TGTGCCAGCAGGGCGGGGAGTGAGCAGTTCTTC
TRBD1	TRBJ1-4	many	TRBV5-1	CASSLGSGGRSEKLFF	TGCGCCAGCAGCTTGGGGTCAGGGGGCCGTAGTGAAAAACTGTTTTTT
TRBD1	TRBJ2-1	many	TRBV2	CASSPQGGHLYNEQFF	TGTGCCAGCAGCCCACAGGGGGGCCATTTATACAATGAGCAGTTCTTC
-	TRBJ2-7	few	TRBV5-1	CASSSLWPPPYEQYF	TGCGCCAGCAGCTCTCTATGGCCACCCCCCTACGAGCAGTACTTC
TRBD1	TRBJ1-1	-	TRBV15	CATSREGQASTKHTEAFF	TGTGCCACCAGCAGGGAGGGACAGGCCTCAACTAAACACACTGAAGCTTTCTTT
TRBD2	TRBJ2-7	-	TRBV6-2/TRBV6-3	CASSSPSGKRSEQYF	TGTGCCAGCAGTTCCCCTAGCGGGAAAAGAAGTGAGCAGTACTTC
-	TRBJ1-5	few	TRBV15	CATSRDKGQHQHF	TGTGCCACCAGCAGAGATAAGGGGCAGCACCAGCATTTT
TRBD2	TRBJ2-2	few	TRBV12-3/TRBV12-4	CASRPGGVNTGELFF	TGTGCCAGCAGACCCGGGGGGGTGAACACCGGGGAGCTGTTTTTT
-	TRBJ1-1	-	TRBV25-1	CASGPGGLDTEAFF	TGTGCCAGCGGCCCCGGAGGGTTGGACACTGAAGCTTTCTTT
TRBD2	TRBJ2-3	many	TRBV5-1	CASSLDSGRSDTQYF	TGCGCCAGCAGCCTCGACAGCGGGAGATCAGATACGCAGTATTTT
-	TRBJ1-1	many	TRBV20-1	CSARFGTEAFF	TGCAGTGCTAGATTCGGGACTGAAGCTTTCTTT
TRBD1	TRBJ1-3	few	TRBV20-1	CSASHTGGSHSGNTIYF	TGCAGTGCTAGTCATACAGGGGGATCCCACTCTGGAAACACCATATATTTT
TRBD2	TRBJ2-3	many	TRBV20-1	CSASRGLAGVADTQYF	TGCAGTGCCTCCAGGGGGCTAGCGGGAGTGGCAGATACGCAGTATTTT
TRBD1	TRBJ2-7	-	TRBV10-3	CAISDPGKGTGREQYF	TGTGCCATCAGTGACCCCGGAAAGGGGACAGGGCGGGAGCAGTACTTC
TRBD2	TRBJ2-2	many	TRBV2	CASRTSGNTGELFF	TGTGCCAGCAGGACTAGCGGGAACACCGGGGAGCTGTTTTTT